Sequencing of this T cell receptor beta chain was carried out in a study of T cells in Graves' hyperthyroidism and ophthalmopathy. Study in general: Any treatment followed the collection of peripheral blood at initial diagnosis.

The diagnostic basis comprised clinical symptoms, serum thyroxine and TRAb, thyroid ultrasound and orbital computed tomography. Notes on the study in general: A model built on 13 V-J features separated ophthalmopathy from stable hyperthyroidism.

The TCR beta CDR3 regions underwent amplification using RNA transcripts as the source. Carried out on the TCR CDR3, a first-round RT-PCR used the HTBI primer set. TCRdb independently ran MiXCR on the multiplex PCR reads; one entry per CDR3 protein. The sample lists around 580,000 distinct CDR3 sequences, around 17% seen once, with 18% in the top ten. The CDR3 covers 16 residues. V gave up 8 bases and J gave up 2 bases, with 16 bases separating them. As to this clonotype: Its matching antigen is unknown.

The sequence was obtained from a woman under 30 with Graves' hyperthyroidism. Sequenced input: blood. V gene TRBV12-3 or TRBV12-4 combines with J gene TRBJ2-6, with a possible D match to TRBD2 (7 bases). The CDR3 sequence: CASLGGGRAGANVLTF. CDR3 bases: TGTGCCAGCTTGGGGGGGGGGCGGGCTGGGGCCAACGTCCTGACTTTC.